This is a list of T cell receptor beta chains from one sample in a study of blood T cell repertoires in COVID-19. TCRdb keeps only in-frame clones here, not all; method: immunoSEQ multiplex PCR. Here the sample spans around 110,000 clones, approximately 82% being singletons. Sequenced input: peripheral blood. These receptors were obtained from a man aged 25 to 40 with acute or convalescent COVID-19. Each CDR3 is given with its conserved first and last residue. D genes are given only for firm matches. Rows give clone size only sometimes, using once, few, many, or a class for an expanded clone.

D gene	J gene	clone size	V gene	CDR3 protein	CDR3 DNA
NA	TRBJ1-6	once	TRBV3-1/TRBV3-2	CASSNHGLDSPLHF	TGTGCCAGCAGCAACCACGGGTTGGATTCACCCCTCCACTTT
NA	TRBJ1-5	NA	TRBV3-1/TRBV3-2	CASSQAEGINNQPQHF	TGTGCCAGCAGCCAAGCGGAGGGAATTAACAATCAGCCCCAGCATTTT
NA	TRBJ1-5	few	TRBV4-3	CASSRGTGPNQPQHF	TGCGCCAGCAGCCGGGGAACAGGACCAAATCAGCCCCAGCATTTT
NA	TRBJ2-3	once	TRBV28	CASSLWGLSTDTQYF	TGTGCCAGCAGTTTATGGGGACTTAGCACAGATACGCAGTATTTT
TRBD1	TRBJ1-2	NA	TRBV18	CASSPPGDRIGYGYTF	TGTGCCAGCTCACCACCGGGGGACAGGATTGGCTATGGCTACACCTTC
NA	TRBJ2-3	NA	TRBV30	CAWSETRGLGDTQYF	TGTGCCTGGAGTGAAACGCGGGGGCTGGGAGATACGCAGTATTTT
TRBD1	TRBJ2-7	NA	TRBV6-6	CASRGTGVMNEQYF	TGTGCCAGCAGAGGGACAGGGGTGATGAACGAGCAGTACTTC
NA	TRBJ2-7	NA	TRBV7-3	CASSLIGPADEQYF	TGTGCCAGCAGCTTAATCGGGCCAGCGGACGAGCAGTACTTC
NA	TRBJ2-2	once	TRBV7-3	CASSRPGTKNTGELFF	TGTGCCAGCAGCCGACCCGGGACAAAGAACACCGGGGAGCTGTTTTTT
TRBD1	TRBJ1-2	once	TRBV7-8	CASSREGTGRTYGYTF	TGTGCCAGCAGCCGGGAAGGGACAGGGAGGACCTATGGCTACACCTTC
NA	TRBJ1-6	few	TRBV21-1	CASGPSKFTLHF	TGTGCCAGCGGTCCCAGTAAGTTCACCCTCCACTTT
NA	TRBJ1-5	few	TRBV30	CAWSVRGWVNQPQHF	TGTGCCTGGAGTGTACGGGGGTGGGTCAATCAGCCCCAGCATTTT
NA	TRBJ1-1	NA	TRBV6-5	CASSYSGGGGSTEAFF	TGTGCCAGCAGTTACTCCGGAGGGGGAGGGAGCACTGAAGCTTTCTTT
TRBD1	TRBJ2-7	NA	TRBV27	CASSLSGQGAAYEQYF	TGTGCCAGCAGTTTATCGGGGCAGGGGGCAGCCTACGAGCAGTACTTC
NA	TRBJ2-7	NA	TRBV11-2	CASSLDQPGRYEQYF	TGTGCCAGCAGCTTAGATCAGCCAGGGCGGTACGAGCAGTACTTC
TRBD1	TRBJ2-1	NA	TRBV19	CASSSGQVYNEQFF	TGTGCCAGTAGTTCCGGACAGGTCTACAATGAGCAGTTCTTC
TRBD1	TRBJ1-3	NA	TRBV6-5	CASSSPRTGSGNTIYF	TGTGCCAGCAGTTCCCCCCGGACAGGCTCTGGAAACACCATATATTTT
TRBD1	TRBJ1-5	NA	TRBV30	CAWSGQGINQPQHF	TGTGCCTGGAGTGGACAGGGCATCAATCAGCCCCAGCATTTT
NA	TRBJ1-1	NA	TRBV6-5	CASSLEGMEAFF	TGTGCCAGCAGTTTGGAGGGGATGGAAGCTTTCTTT
TRBD1	TRBJ1-1	NA	TRBV11-2	CASSRQGRTEAFF	TGTGCCAGCAGCCGACAGGGTCGAACTGAAGCTTTCTTT
NA	TRBJ1-1	NA	TRBV5-4	CASSRGQRGGNTEAFF	TGTGCCAGCAGCCGTGGACAGCGGGGAGGGAACACTGAAGCTTTCTTT
NA	TRBJ1-1	NA	TRBV6-2/TRBV6-3	CASSYGGRGNTEAFF	TGTGCCAGCAGTTACGGGGGCAGGGGCAACACTGAAGCTTTCTTT
NA	TRBJ1-2	NA	TRBV7-3	CASSPGTSYGYTF	TGTGCCAGCAGCCCCGGGACAAGCTATGGCTACACCTTC
NA	TRBJ2-1	NA	TRBV19	CASSRAGEYNEQFF	TGTGCCAGTAGTAGGGCCGGCGAGTACAATGAGCAGTTCTTC
NA	TRBJ1-6	NA	TRBV7-9	CASSLDTYSPLHF	TGTGCCAGCAGCTTAGATACTTATTCACCCCTCCACTTT
NA	TRBJ2-1	NA	TRBV9	CASSVASGAKQFF	TGTGCCAGCAGCGTAGCTTCAGGTGCGAAGCAGTTCTTC
TRBD1	TRBJ1-6	NA	TRBV4-3	CASSQEGGVGGNSPLHF	TGCGCCAGCAGCCAAGAAGGGGGCGTGGGTGGTAATTCACCCCTCCACTTT
NA	TRBJ1-5	NA	TRBV10-3	CAISERGSNQPQHF	TGTGCCATCAGTGAGAGGGGTAGCAATCAGCCCCAGCATTTT
NA	TRBJ1-2	NA	TRBV27	CASRGQQVGYTF	TGTGCCAGCAGGGGACAACAGGTGGGCTACACCTTC
NA	TRBJ1-3	NA	TRBV7-9	CASSLGQGNTIYF	TGTGCCAGCAGCCTTGGACAGGGAAACACCATATATTTT
NA	TRBJ1-1	NA	TRBV30	CAWKGGPTEAFF	TGTGCCTGGAAAGGGGGACCCACTGAAGCTTTCTTT
TRBD1	TRBJ2-3	NA	TRBV25-1	CASSGQGFTDTQYF	TGTGCCAGCAGTGGACAGGGTTTCACAGATACGCAGTATTTT
NA	TRBJ2-3	NA	TRBV19	CASSSGDTQYF	TGTGCCAGTAGTTCAGGGGATACGCAGTATTTT
NA	TRBJ1-2	once	TRBV12-3/TRBV12-4	CASSTGVLGYTF	TGTGCCAGCAGCACAGGTGTTTTGGGCTACACCTTC
TRBD1	TRBJ1-2	few	TRBV30	CAWSGQGYGYTF	TGTGCCTGGAGCGGACAGGGCTATGGCTACACCTTC
NA	TRBJ1-5	many	TRBV27	CAGLDQPQHF	TGTGCCGGTTTAGATCAGCCCCAGCATTTT
TRBD1	TRBJ1-6	NA	TRBV12-3/TRBV12-4	CASRQGVTPLHF	TGTGCCAGCAGACAGGGGGTTACACCCCTCCACTTT
TRBD2	TRBJ2-5	NA	TRBV6-5	CASSYLAGPQETQYF	TGTGCCAGCAGTTACTTAGCGGGGCCCCAAGAGACCCAGTACTTC
NA	TRBJ1-1	NA	TRBV7-3	CASSLAGNTEAFF	TGTGCCAGCAGCTTGGCAGGGAATACTGAAGCTTTCTTT
NA	TRBJ1-4	NA	TRBV6-5	CASRSGGNEKLFF	TGTGCCAGCCGGTCGGGGGGCAATGAAAAACTGTTTTTT
NA	TRBJ1-2	NA	TRBV7-2	CASSPGQGIRYGYTF	TGTGCCAGCAGCCCCGGGCAGGGGATCCGTTATGGCTACACCTTC
NA	TRBJ2-5	NA	TRBV6-5	CASSYVTNQETQYF	TGTGCCAGCAGTTATGTAACAAATCAAGAGACCCAGTACTTC
TRBD1	TRBJ1-1	NA	TRBV30	CAWKVQGDTEAFF	TGTGCCTGGAAAGTCCAGGGGGACACTGAAGCTTTCTTT
NA	TRBJ2-5	NA	TRBV19	CASSIAKAGPGETQYF	TGTGCCAGTAGTATAGCAAAGGCAGGGCCAGGGGAGACCCAGTACTTC
NA	TRBJ1-6	NA	TRBV9	CASSVRGVPYSPLHF	TGTGCCAGCAGCGTTCGGGGTGTCCCTTATTCACCCCTCCACTTT
NA	TRBJ2-5	NA	TRBV10-3	CAISDGGPGEETQYF	TGTGCCATCAGTGACGGGGGGCCTGGGGAAGAGACCCAGTACTTC
NA	TRBJ1-1	NA	TRBV30	CAWSRQVNTEAFF	TGTGCCTGGAGCCGACAAGTGAACACTGAAGCTTTCTTT
NA	TRBJ2-2	once	TRBV27	CASRAGLAADTGELFF	TGTGCCAGCAGGGCGGGCTTGGCCGCTGACACCGGGGAGCTGTTTTTT
NA	TRBJ1-6	NA	TRBV9	CASSERTDYNSPLHF	TGTGCCAGCAGCGAGAGGACAGACTATAATTCACCCCTCCACTTT
TRBD1	TRBJ2-1	once	TRBV5-1	CASSWGTGNEQFF	TGCGCCAGCAGCTGGGGGACAGGGAATGAGCAGTTCTTC
NA	TRBJ2-3	NA	TRBV10-3	CASRGGSEADTQYF	TGTGCCAGTAGAGGGGGTAGCGAGGCAGATACGCAGTATTTT
NA	TRBJ2-4	NA	TRBV28	CASSSSGPTGVAKNIQYF	TGTGCCAGCAGTTCCTCCGGGCCCACCGGGGTGGCCAAAAACATTCAGTACTTC
TRBD1	TRBJ1-2	NA	TRBV28	CASSSARGQGARGYTF	TGTGCCAGCAGTTCCGCGAGGGGACAGGGGGCTCGGGGCTACACCTTC
TRBD2	TRBJ2-2	NA	TRBV5-1	CASSLASGTGYGELFF	TGCGCCAGCAGCTTGGCCAGCGGGACGGGGTACGGGGAGCTGTTTTTT
NA	TRBJ1-1	few	TRBV4-1	CASSQRGLTEAFF	TGCGCCAGCAGCCAAAGGGGATTAACTGAAGCTTTCTTT
NA	TRBJ2-5	NA	TRBV6-2/TRBV6-3	CASSGYVGVADRYQETQYF	TGTGCCAGCAGTGGATACGTCGGGGTTGCCGACCGGTACCAAGAGACCCAGTACTTC
NA	TRBJ1-1	NA	TRBV28	CASSLGGLNTEAFF	TGTGCCAGCAGTTTGGGAGGGCTGAACACTGAAGCTTTCTTT
NA	TRBJ1-1	NA	TRBV20-1	CSARGGLEAFF	TGCAGTGCCCGGGGGGGGCTTGAAGCTTTCTTT
NA	TRBJ2-5	NA	TRBV7-9	CASSLGAGFQETQYF	TGTGCCAGCAGCTTAGGGGCAGGATTCCAAGAGACCCAGTACTTC
TRBD1	TRBJ1-2	NA	TRBV4-2	CASSQTGQAAYGYTF	TGTGCCAGCAGCCAAACCGGACAGGCGGCCTATGGCTACACCTTC